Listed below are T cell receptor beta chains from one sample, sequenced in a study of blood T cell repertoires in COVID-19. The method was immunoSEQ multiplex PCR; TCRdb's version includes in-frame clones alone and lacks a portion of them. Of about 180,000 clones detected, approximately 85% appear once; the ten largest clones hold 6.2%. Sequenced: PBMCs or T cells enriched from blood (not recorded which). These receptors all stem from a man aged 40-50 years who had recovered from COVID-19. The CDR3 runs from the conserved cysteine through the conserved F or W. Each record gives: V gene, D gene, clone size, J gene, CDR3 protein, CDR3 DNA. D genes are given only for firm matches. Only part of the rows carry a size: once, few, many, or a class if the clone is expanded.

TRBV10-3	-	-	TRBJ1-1	CAISAGQLSMNTEAFF	TGTGCCATCAGTGCTGGACAGCTCTCCATGAACACTGAAGCTTTCTTT
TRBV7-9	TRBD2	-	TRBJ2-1	CASSFTSGGNYNEQFF	TGTGCCAGCAGCTTTACGAGCGGGGGAAATTACAATGAGCAGTTCTTC
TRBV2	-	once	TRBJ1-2	CASSERAGAGYTF	TGTGCCAGCAGTGAAAGGGCGGGGGCTGGCTACACCTTC
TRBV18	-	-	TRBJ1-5	CASSPRNTGGNQPQHF	TGTGCCAGCTCACCTCGAAATACGGGTGGCAATCAGCCCCAGCATTTT
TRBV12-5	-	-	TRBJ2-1	CASGWLMRGKSNEQFF	TGTGCTAGTGGTTGGTTGATGCGGGGAAAATCTAATGAGCAGTTCTTC
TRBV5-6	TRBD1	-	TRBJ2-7	CASSLGDSYYEQYF	TGTGCCAGCAGCTTGGGGGACAGTTACTACGAGCAGTACTTC
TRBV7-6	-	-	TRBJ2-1	CASSLVGGSSYNEQFF	TGTGCCAGCAGCTTAGTCGGGGGTAGCTCCTACAATGAGCAGTTCTTC
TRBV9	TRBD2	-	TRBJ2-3	CASSRTSGTPGDTQYF	TGTGCCAGCAGCAGGACTAGCGGAACCCCCGGAGATACGCAGTATTTT
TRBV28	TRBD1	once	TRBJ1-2	CASRTGVGGGYTF	TGTGCCAGCCGCACAGGGGTAGGAGGTGGCTACACCTTC
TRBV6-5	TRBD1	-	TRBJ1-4	CASSPGTGREKLFF	TGTGCCAGCAGCCCCGGGACAGGGCGGGAAAAACTGTTTTTT
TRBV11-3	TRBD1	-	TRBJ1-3	CASSLDLGQGARNTIYF	TGTGCCAGCAGCTTAGACTTGGGACAGGGGGCTCGAAACACCATATATTTT
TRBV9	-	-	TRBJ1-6	CASSPSWREGSPLHF	TGTGCCAGCAGCCCATCGTGGAGGGAGGGTTCACCCCTCCACTTT
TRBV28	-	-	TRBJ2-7	CASSLGTVLYEQYF	TGTGCCAGCAGTTTGGGGACTGTCCTCTACGAGCAGTACTTC
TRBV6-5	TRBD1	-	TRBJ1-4	CASSPDRVQEKLFF	TGTGCCAGCAGTCCGGACAGGGTTCAGGAAAAACTGTTTTTT
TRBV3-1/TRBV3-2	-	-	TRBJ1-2	CASSQDPQIFGYTF	TGTGCCAGCAGCCAAGATCCTCAGATTTTTGGCTACACCTTC
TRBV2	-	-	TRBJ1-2	CATRRQEGPGYTF	TGTGCCACCCGGCGGCAAGAGGGTCCTGGCTACACCTTC
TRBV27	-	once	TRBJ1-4	CASSSRVVGEKLFF	TGTGCCAGCAGTTCGAGGGTCGTGGGGGAAAAACTGTTTTTT
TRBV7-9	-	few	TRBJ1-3	CASRSGNTIYF	TGTGCCAGTAGGAGTGGAAACACCATATATTTT